This TCR beta chain was captured in a study of blood T cells in healthy people across ages. Whole-study findings and limits: Compared with aged donors, long-lived donors showed fewer expanded clones, suggesting selection.

CDR1 is DFQATT and CDR2 is SNEGSKA in the germline V gene (reference sequence). The CDR3 runs to 14 residues. Through a sample-barcoded 5' primer and a J-beta primer mix, a second PCR was run for roughly 7 to 12 cycles. TCRdb reanalysed the 5' RACE reads using MiXCR and keeps one entry per CDR3 protein. The sample consists of about 680,000 distinct CDR3 sequences, over 45% of them appearing once. Sample donors were healthy Caucasian individuals that came from Russia, aged about 6 to 95. Drawn from each donor were 8.5 to 10 milliliters of peripheral blood. Total RNA extraction produced at least 5 micrograms (per sample) for the study. For this clonotype: Antigen specificity is unknown.

The receptor was isolated from a woman between 55 and 75 years old in good health. Source material: blood. The gene calls are TRBV20-1 and TRBJ2-1; 11 bases are a match to TRBD1. The DNA end is a closer match to TRBJ2-7, so the J assignment may be wrong. The CDR3 loop is CSAPGQGGDNEQYF. CDR3 DNA: TGCAGTGCCCCGGGACAGGGGGGGGACAATGAGCAGTACTTC.